These T cell receptor beta chains were read from a single sample in a study of CXCR3-negative and CXCR3-positive naive CD8 T cells. TCRdb derives one entry per CDR3 protein from the 5' RACE reads, leaving out DNA. The sample holds roughly 70,000 distinct CDR3 sequences. The sequencing input was naive CXCR3- CD8+ T cells from blood. The receptor set was obtained from a human donor in good health. Some clones in this sample may be carry-over from other donors' samples. Both conserved end residues are part of each CDR3. Rows give clone size only sometimes, using once, few, many, or a class for an expanded clone.

TRBJ1-5,TRBV27,-,CASSSGQGGNQPQHF
TRBJ1-5,TRBV20-1,-,CSAREVVQGYSNQPQHF
TRBJ2-7,TRBV28,medium-sized,CASRGTNEQYF
TRBJ2-3,TRBV20-1,-,CSAWLLVGDTDTQYF
TRBJ1-2,TRBV28,-,CASSSIPTLGTDGGYTF
TRBJ2-7,TRBV7-9,-,CASSPAFDYEQYF
TRBJ2-1,TRBV20-1,-,CSARDSRTGLYNEQFF
TRBJ2-2,TRBV5-1,-,CASRMERQAGELFF
TRBJ2-1,TRBV12-3/TRBV12-4,-,CASSSSGKPYNEQFF
TRBJ1-1,TRBV10-3,-,CAISDQLEAFF
TRBJ1-5,TRBV12-5,-,CASDLPRDRGRVGNQPQHF
TRBJ2-3,TRBV11-3,-,CASRGEEDTQYF
TRBJ2-5,TRBV5-5,-,CASSFWLAGGYQATQYF
TRBJ2-1,TRBV7-6,-,CASSLKAAQFEQFF
TRBJ2-1,TRBV29-1,-,CSVEDLVGGRGDNEQFF
TRBJ2-7,TRBV5-1,-,CASSEGLLYRDEQYF
TRBJ2-7,TRBV4-1,-,CASSLFVAGGPRFEQYF
TRBJ2-5,TRBV5-4,-,CASSSGLTNEQETQYF